The clone carrying this T cell receptor beta chain is deemed medium-sized. The antigen is not known. Each CDR3 protein gets one entry after TCRdb re-called the PCR reads with MiXCR. The top ten clones hold over 2% of a sample with 5,500 to 6,500 distinct CDR3 sequences, around 15% of them seen once. This specimen comes from a study of molecular identifiers for immune sequencing clone quantification. Looking at the study overall: The replicate experiment used RNA from roughly 21,000 or 96,000 naive CD8 cells. This RNA was split into five aliquots, and four of them were sequenced. Whole-study findings and limits: Whereas clones above 20 RNA copies held under 1% of naive-cell molecules, they held over 98% of effector molecules.

The junction had 13 bases not matched to a gene; V was cut back by 2 bases and J by 7 bases. This CDR3 is 16 amino acids long. CDR1 LNHDA and CDR2 SQIVND come from the germline V gene (reference sequence). This clonotype was sampled from a human donor in good health. Some libraries in this study had Jurkat cell RNA spiked in. The rearrangement joins TRBV19 to TRBJ2-5, with TRBD2 identical over 7 bases. Sequencing input: naive CD8+ T cells from blood, with Jurkat cell RNA spiked in. The sample's subset: FACS-sorted CD8+CD4-CCR7+CD45RA+ naive T cells. The CDR3 spells CASSIRVAGDFGTQYF. The DNA for the CDR3 is TGTGCCAGTAGTATAAGGGTAGCGGGTGACTTTGGGACCCAGTACTTC.